The present T cell receptor (beta chain) was sequenced within a study of CD4 T cells in relation to SARS-CoV-2 and coronaviruses. Of note for this clone: Its antigen is undetermined.

Assay: immunoSEQ multiplex PCR; the TCRdb copy retains only in-frame clones and omits some. The profile covers 24,000 or so clones, with approximately 80% appearing a single time and around 14% taken by the ten largest. General observations from the study: This crossreactivity analysis covered spike protein alone, no other viral proteins.

Unexposed donor CD4+ T cells date from about 2011-2019, before the COVID-19 pandemic. After about 11 days of culture, CD4+ T cells were isolated. Germline lookup yields CDR1 SEHNR and CDR2 FQNEAQ (reference sequence). V was pared by 6 bases and J by 8 bases, with 5 bases of the junction left unmatched. The CDR3 runs 13 residues. The specimen sequenced was CD4+ T cells from PBMCs, cultured in vitro. This clonotype originated in a human donor in good health. This chain joins TRBV7-9 and TRBJ1-4; 8 nucleotides match TRBD1. CDR3 protein: CASRARGREKLFF. CDR3 DNA: TGTGCCAGCAGGGCCAGGGGGCGAGAAAAACTGTTTTTT.